Listed here is a single T cell receptor beta chain. Trimming stripped 7 bases from V and 4 bases from J, with 17 bases between. Per the germline V gene, CDR1 is MDHEN and CDR2 is SYDVKM. CDR3 length equals 15 residues. Some clones are missing from TCRdb's copy, which holds only in-frame ones; the method was immunoSEQ multiplex PCR. The profile shows approximately 89,000 clones, around 72% of them singletons. The data were obtained in a study of blood T cell repertoires in COVID-19. The clonotype originates from a man in his 70s with acute or convalescent COVID-19. Sequencing input: peripheral blood. The chain is built from TRBV28 and TRBJ2-1; the D gene is possibly TRBD1 (5 bases). The CDR3 DNA sequence: TGTGCCAGCACCCCAGACAGTGGGCTATACAATGAGCAGTTCTTC. This translates into CASTPDSGLYNEQFF.